These 30 T cell receptor beta chains share one sample of origin, sequenced in a study of blood T cell repertoires in COVID-19. Only in-frame clones appear in the TCRdb table, and some are missing; sequencing was by immunoSEQ multiplex PCR. The profile shows hundreds of thousands of clones, approximately 89% of them singletons. Sequenced input: peripheral blood. These receptors originate from a woman in her 30s who had recovered from COVID-19.

The chain employs TRBV6-5 and TRBJ1-1, with a tentative D call TRBD1 (5 bases). V lost 7 bases and J 1 base, leaving 13 bases between the germline ends. The CDR3 runs 14 residues. CDR1 and CDR2 (germline): MNHEY, SVGAGI. The CDR3 bases are TGTGCCAGCAACTGGTGGGGGGGGAACACTGAAGCTTTCTTT. Protein sequence: CASNWWGGNTEAFF.

The rearrangement links TRBV7-3 to TRBJ2-7; a possible D gene is TRBD1 (5 bases). The CDR3 covers 13 residues. V lost 5 bases, J lost 2 bases, and 10 bases lay in between. Germline values: CDR1 SGHTA, CDR2 FQGTGA. This CDR3 is CASSPKGAYEQYF. Here the CDR3 DNA reads TGTGCCAGCAGCCCTAAAGGGGCCTACGAGCAGTACTTC.

The chain has TRBV19 and TRBJ1-1; D possibly corresponds to TRBD1 (6 bases). V lost 3 bases, J lost 5 bases, and 13 bases lay in between. From germline, CDR1 is LNHDA and CDR2 SQIVND (reference sequence). This CDR3 has 14 amino acids. The CDR3 DNA follows: TGTGCCAGTAGTATCCAGGGGATGCGGACTGAAGCTTTCTTT. It codes for CASSIQGMRTEAFF. Variable domain in full (rest from reference TRBV19 and TRBJ1-1): DGGITQSPKYLFRKEGQNVTLSCEQNLNHDAMYWYRQDPGQGLRLIYYSQIVNDFQKGDIAEGYSVSREKKESFPLTVTSAQKNPTAFYLCASSIQGMRTEAFFGQGTRLTVV.

V is TRBV28 and J is TRBJ2-3; D unresolved. Trimming took 7 bases from V and 2 from J, leaving 13 bases between them. CDR1 is MDHEN, CDR2 SYDVKM, per germline. CDR3 length equals 14 residues. The chain's CDR3 is CASTTAGYTDTQYF. DNA of the CDR3: TGTGCCAGCACGACCGCAGGATACACAGATACGCAGTATTTT.

The rearrangement uses TRBV18 and TRBJ1-3; D call uncertain. The CDR3 has 16 residues. V was pared by 0 bases and J by 0 bases, with 9 bases between. CDR1 and CDR2 from the germline V gene are KGHSH and LQKENI. The CDR3 loop is CASSPPAVVSGNTIYF. DNA of the CDR3: TGTGCCAGCTCACCACCGGCGGTAGTCTCTGGAAACACCATATATTTT. The entire variable domain, with the rest obtained from reference TRBV18 and TRBJ1-3, is as follows: NAGVMQNPRHLVRRRGQEARLRCSPMKGHSHVYWYRQLPEEGLKFMVYLQKENIIDESGMPKERFSAEFPKEGPSILRIQQVVRGDSAAYFCASSPPAVVSGNTIYFGEGSWLTVV.

The CDR3 region is CASSARGTGPTGELFF. The CDR3 region has the DNA TGTGCCAGCAGCGCCAGGGGGACAGGGCCCACCGGGGAGCTGTTTTTT. The J gene is TRBJ2-2, the V gene TRBV9, with 9 bases matching TRBD1. The CDR3 runs 16 residues. The germline V gene encodes CDR1 SGDLS and CDR2 YYNGEE. Trimming took 3 bases from V and 4 from J; bases not matched to a gene: 7.

The chain combines TRBV4-1 with TRBJ2-2, with unresolved D. The length of the CDR3 is 12 residues. With 5 bases removed from V and 8 bases from J, the gap between germline ends came to 9 bases. Germline lookup yields CDR1 MGHRA and CDR2 YSYEKL. This chain's CDR3 is CASSSRGGELFF. CDR3 bases: TGCGCCAGCAGCAGCCGCGGAGGGGAGCTGTTTTTT.

With regard to this clone: In the same sample, other DNA sequences code for this CDR3. The chain recombines TRBV6-5 with TRBJ1-1, with 7 bases fitting TRBD1. The CDR3 totals 15 residues. Germline CDR1 and CDR2: MNHEY and SVGAGI. J gave up 0 bases and V 0 bases, and 1 base lay outside the gene matches. CDR3 nucleotide sequence: TGTGCCAGCAGTTACTCGGGGACAGTGAACACTGAAGCTTTCTTT. Protein product: CASSYSGTVNTEAFF.

This clone occurred many times. The chain links TRBV6-5 to TRBJ2-7; D ambiguous. V lost 4 bases, J lost 4 bases, and 14 bases lay in between. The CDR3 runs 14 residues. Germline CDR1 is MNHEY and CDR2 is SVGAGI. Here the CDR3 reads CASSSSPTDYEQYF. In nucleotides, the CDR3 is TGTGCCAGCAGTTCCTCCCCTACTGATTACGAGCAGTACTTC.

The rearrangement joins TRBV6-2 or TRBV6-3 to TRBJ2-7; 10 nucleotides align to TRBD1. From germline, CDR1 is MNHEY and CDR2 SVGEGT. V shed 5 bases and J 3 bases; nucleotides not matched to a gene: 7. The CDR3 spans 15 residues. The CDR3 nucleotides read TGTGCCAGCAGTGGCCGGGACAGGGGTCGCTACGAGCAGTACTTC. It specifies CASSGRDRGRYEQYF.

Only a few counts were recorded for this clone. The V call is TRBV7-2, the J call TRBJ2-2; 9 bases line up with TRBD1. The germline gives CDR1 SGHTA, CDR2 FQGNSA. Trimming removed 1 base from V and 1 base from J; junction bases left unmatched: 4. The CDR3 totals 17 residues. CDR3 loop: CASSLGGQGLNTGELFF. In DNA, the CDR3 is TGTGCCAGCAGCTTAGGGGGACAGGGATTGAACACCGGGGAGCTGTTTTTT.

The chain links TRBV4-2 to TRBJ1-5; possible D gene TRBD1, 5 bases. V gave up 0 bases and J gave up 7 bases, with 13 bases separating them. The CDR3 sequence is 15 residues long. Germline V lookup: CDR1 LGHNA, CDR2 YNFKEQ. The CDR3 is CASSQEGRVGQPQHF. CDR3 nucleotides: TGTGCCAGCAGCCAAGAGGGCAGGGTTGGCCAGCCCCAGCATTTT.

The chain employs TRBV24-1 and TRBJ1-5; maybe TRBD1 (6 bases). The CDR3 totals 21 residues. Trimming took off 0 bases at V and 0 bases at J, with 23 bases between the two ends. Per germline, CDR1 KGHDR and CDR2 SFDVKD. The CDR3 sequence: CATSDLQGHRLRSLSNQPQHF. The CDR3 DNA reads TGTGCCACCAGTGATTTGCAGGGACACAGGTTACGGAGCCTTAGCAATCAGCCCCAGCATTTT.

This sequence joins TRBV28 and TRBJ1-6; the match to TRBD1 covers 8 bases. CDR1 and CDR2 from the germline V gene are MDHEN and SYDVKM. Germline trimming cut 1 base from V and 9 bases from J; bases unmatched to any gene: 5. The CDR3 length is 15 residues. In nucleotides, the CDR3 is TGTGCCAGCAGTTTATACACAGGGGGTGGTTCACCCCTCCACTTT. Protein: CASSLYTGGGSPLHF.

V usage is TRBV6-2 or TRBV6-3 and J usage is TRBJ2-5, with D possibly TRBD2 on 5 matching bases. Germline lookup yields CDR1 MNHEY and CDR2 SVGEGT. This CDR3 has 17 amino acids. The V end was cut by 2 bases, the J end by 4 bases, with 20 bases between. CDR3 sequence (DNA): TGTGCCAGCAGTTACAACGGAGCGGACCCCGGTCGAGAGACCCAGTACTTC. This sequence encodes CASSYNGADPGRETQYF.

This clone appeared once. The chain carries TRBV4-2 and TRBJ2-6; D is unclear. V was cut by 4 bases and J by 2 bases, with 18 bases left in between. In germline, CDR1 is LGHNA, CDR2 YNFKEQ. The CDR3 sequence is 18 residues long. For the CDR3, the DNA is TGTGCCAGCAGCCCCTCTGACTCAATACGAGCTGGGGCCAACGTCCTGACTTTC. Protein: CASSPSDSIRAGANVLTF.

The sample holds one count of this clone. The rearrangement uses TRBV30 and TRBJ2-7; 7 nucleotides agree with TRBD1. The V gene's germline CDR1 is GTSNPN and CDR2 SVGIG (reference sequence). The CDR3 consists of 12 residues. V lost 3 bases, J lost 6 bases, and 5 bases stayed unmatched. In DNA, the CDR3 is TGTGCCTGGAGCCCCCCAGGGGGCGAGCAGTACTTC. Protein sequence: CAWSPPGGEQYF. Full variable domain (rest looked up from reference TRBV30 and TRBJ2-7): SQTIHQWPATLVQPVGSPLSLECTVEGTSNPNLYWYRQAAGRGLQLLFYSVGIGQISSEVPQNLSASRPQDRQFILSSKKLLLSDSGFYLCAWSPPGGEQYFGPGTRLTVT.

The chain recombines TRBV7-2 with TRBJ1-1; unclear D gene. From germline, CDR1 is SGHTA and CDR2 FQGNSA. CDR3 length equals 13 residues. V shed 5 bases and J shed 0 bases, with 7 bases lying between them. The CDR3: CASSVDLNTEAFF. The CDR3 coding sequence is TGTGCCAGCAGCGTAGACTTGAACACTGAAGCTTTCTTT.

CDR3 coding DNA: TGTGCCAGCAGCTCCAGTGAAGCTTTCTTT. It yields the protein CASSSSEAFF. This chain links TRBV13 with TRBJ1-1; the D is unclear. The germline V gene encodes CDR1 PRHDT and CDR2 FYEKMQ (reference sequence). CDR3 size: 10 residues. V lost 4 bases, J lost 7 bases, and 4 bases lay in between.

V usage is TRBV4-1 and J usage is TRBJ1-5; 7 bases map to TRBD1. The CDR3 runs to 16 residues. Unmatched junction bases numbered 9, after V lost 0 bases and J lost 7 bases. In germline, CDR1 is MGHRA, CDR2 YSYEKL. CDR3 coding DNA: TGCGCCAGCAGCCAAGATGGAGGACAGGTTGGGCAGCCCCAGCATTTT. Translating it yields CASSQDGGQVGQPQHF.

This chain's CDR3 is CASSISGTGTWSNQPQHF. CDR3 sequence (DNA): TGTGCCAGCAGTATCTCCGGGACAGGGACGTGGAGCAATCAGCCCCAGCATTTT. V is TRBV27 and J is TRBJ1-5; TRBD1 matches 9 bases. The CDR3 loop spans 18 amino acids. The junction had 12 bases not matched to a gene; V was cut back by 5 bases and J by 1 base. CDR1 is MNHEY, CDR2 SMNVEV, per germline (reference sequence).

A remark on this clone: This may come from a read error, since a much larger clone is one base off. This sample includes further DNA sequences coding for the same CDR3. This chain joins TRBV4-3 and TRBJ2-1; D may be TRBD1 (5 bases). The CDR3 covers 15 residues. V was clipped by 0 bases and J by 4 bases, with 10 bases between them. The germline V gene has CDR1 LGHNA and CDR2 YSLEER. The CDR3 protein is CASSQDGNRYNEQFF. The CDR3 region has the DNA TGCGCCAGCAGCCAAGATGGTAACAGGTACAATGAGCAGTTCTTC.

The chain recombines TRBV4-2 with TRBJ2-7; 10 bases fit TRBD2. Germline V gives CDR1 LGHNA, CDR2 YNFKEQ. This CDR3 is built from 19 residues. V lost 1 base to trimming and J lost 0 bases; unmatched junction nucleotides: 12. The CDR3 loop is CASSQVAGGLAGVSYEQYF. Written as DNA, the CDR3 is TGTGCCAGCAGCCAAGTGGCCGGAGGCCTAGCGGGGGTCTCCTACGAGCAGTACTTC.

The chain recombines TRBV9 with TRBJ2-7, with TRBD1 matching 7 bases. The V and J ends lost 2 bases and 6 bases, in that order; junction bases with no gene match: 8. The germline gives CDR1 SGDLS, CDR2 YYNGEE. The CDR3 totals 14 residues. The CDR3 DNA reads as TGTGCCAGCAGCGTTACAGGGGTCGGACCCGAGCAGTACTTC. Protein: CASSVTGVGPEQYF.

This CDR3 is CASSLGQGWGYTF. In DNA form, the CDR3 reads TGTGCCAGTAGTCTCGGACAGGGCTGGGGCTACACCTTC. The J gene is TRBJ1-2, the V gene TRBV19; 8 bases are a match to TRBD1. Germline V gene lookup returns CDR1 LNHDA and CDR2 SQIVND (reference sequence). V gave up 5 bases and J gave up 8 bases; unmatched junction bases: 7. There are 13 residues in the CDR3.

The genes are TRBV5-5 and TRBJ2-7; 9 bases match TRBD1. J gave up 6 bases and V 2 bases, and 12 bases lay outside the gene matches. The CDR3 runs to 16 residues. Germline CDR1 SGHKS, CDR2 YYEKEE (reference sequence). The CDR3 DNA reads as TGTGCCAGCAGCTTAACGCCGGGACAGGGAAGTTCCGAGCAGTACTTC. Residues: CASSLTPGQGSSEQYF.

The chain recombines TRBV27 with TRBJ1-4; 8 bases match TRBD1. After removal of 7 bases from V and 3 bases from J, the junction contained 4 bases not matched to a gene. The CDR3 sequence is 14 residues long. CDR1 is MNHEY and CDR2 is SMNVEV in the germline V gene (reference sequence). The CDR3 DNA reads as TGTGCCAGCACCATGGGACAGGCTAATGAAAAACTGTTTTTT. Protein: CASTMGQANEKLFF.

The chain is built from TRBV29-1 and TRBJ1-1, with D unclear. This CDR3 is built from 12 residues. Germline CDR1 and CDR2: SQVTM and ANQGSEA. Trimming shortened V by 4 bases and J by 0 bases, and 6 bases separated the two germline ends. CDR3 amino acids: CSVVKMNTEAFF. CDR3 DNA: TGCAGCGTTGTCAAAATGAACACTGAAGCTTTCTTT.

This rearrangement joins TRBV4-2 to TRBJ2-3; possibly TRBD2 for D (6 bases). This CDR3 has 16 residues. Trimming shortened V by 3 bases and J by 2 bases, and 15 bases separated the two germline ends. Germline lookup yields CDR1 LGHNA and CDR2 YNFKEQ. As DNA, the CDR3 is TGTGCCAGCAGCCAGACTAGGGGTGGGAACACAGATACGCAGTATTTT. Amino acid sequence: CASSQTRGGNTDTQYF.

This chain connects TRBV6-5 to TRBJ1-3, with D unresolved. This CDR3 has 13 amino acids. Germline V gives CDR1 MNHEY, CDR2 SVGAGI. V lost 8 bases to trimming and J lost 0 bases, with 8 bases between them. The CDR3 coding sequence is TGTGCCAGCTGGCAACACTCTGGAAACACCATATATTTT. Amino acids: CASWQHSGNTIYF.